These 8 T cell receptor beta chains were all obtained from the same sample, sequenced in a study of blood T cell repertoires in COVID-19. Clones were read by immunoSEQ multiplex PCR, and TCRdb kept only the in-frame ones, dropping some. The sample consists of about 100,000 clones, about 89% of them appearing once. The sequencing sample was made of peripheral blood. The source is a man between 35 and 55 years old with active or convalescent COVID-19.

The genes are TRBV6-2 or TRBV6-3 and TRBJ1-2, with 11 bases identical to TRBD1. The germline gives CDR1 MNHEY, CDR2 SVGEGT. The ends lost 0 bases at V and 5 bases at J; junction bases unmatched: 5. The CDR3 is made up of 16 amino acids. Written as DNA, the CDR3 is TGTGCCAGCAGTTACTCGAACTGGGACAGGGGGTATGGCTACACCTTC. Its protein is CASSYSNWDRGYGYTF.

V gene TRBV18 combines with J gene TRBJ1-5; TRBD1 agrees at 9 bases. The ends lost 3 bases at V and 8 bases at J; junction bases unmatched: 11. The CDR3 extends over 16 amino acids. From germline, CDR1 is KGHSH and CDR2 LQKENI. The chain's CDR3 is CASSPFNPGQGKPQHF. In nucleotides, the CDR3 is TGTGCCAGCTCACCGTTCAATCCGGGACAGGGAAAGCCCCAGCATTTT.

The gene calls are TRBV21-1 and TRBJ2-3; TRBD1 is the table's D call and was not checked against the DNA. TRBV21-1 is labeled a pseudogene. This CDR3 has 18 amino acids. CDR3 amino acids: CASSKVGDREDPTDTQYF. CDR3 nucleotides: TGTGCCAGCAGCAAAGTGGGGGACAGGGAAGACCCCACAGATACGCAGTATTTT.

The chain has TRBV18 and TRBJ2-3; 7 nucleotides agree with TRBD2. The V and J ends lost 2 bases and 4 bases, in that order; junction bases with no gene match: 3. CDR1 KGHSH and CDR2 LQKENI come from the germline V gene. The CDR3 sequence is 14 residues long. CDR3 in amino acids: CASSPARGADTQYF. The DNA of the CDR3 is TGTGCCAGCTCACCAGCTCGGGGGGCAGATACGCAGTATTTT.

The V call is TRBV10-3, the J call TRBJ1-6, with D perhaps matching TRBD1 (5 bases). The length of the CDR3 is 13 residues. Germline CDR1 is ENHRY and CDR2 is SYGVKD. The ends were cut back, 3 bases at V and 7 bases at J, with 7 bases in the middle. In nucleotides, the CDR3 is TGTGCCATCAGTGATACAGGCAATTCACCCCTCCACTTT. Translation: CAISDTGNSPLHF.

The chain combines TRBV27 with TRBJ1-2, with 8 positions matching TRBD1. Trimming at V came to 2 bases and at J to 2 bases, leaving 4 bases not matched to a gene. The CDR3 loop spans 15 amino acids. Per the germline V gene, CDR1 is MNHEY and CDR2 is SMNVEV (reference sequence). CDR3 sequence: CASSLIGQGNYGYTF. The CDR3 DNA sequence: TGTGCCAGCAGTTTAATTGGACAGGGAAACTATGGCTACACCTTC.

The CDR3 sequence: CATSAGLAGEEQFF. DNA for the CDR3: TGTGCCACCAGTGCGGGACTAGCGGGAGAGGAGCAGTTCTTC. The chain is built from TRBV24-1 and TRBJ2-1; TRBD2 matches at 14 bases. The germline V gene has CDR1 KGHDR and CDR2 SFDVKD. V dropped 5 bases and J dropped 10; count of bases not matched to a gene: 3. The CDR3 length is 14 residues.

The chain has TRBV5-1 and TRBJ1-1; a weak D match, TRBD1 (6 bases). Looked up from germline, CDR1 is SGHRS and CDR2 is YFSETQ. V lost 2 bases to trimming and J lost 6 bases, with 14 bases between them. This CDR3 has 14 amino acids. This CDR3 reads CASSFQGQGSEAFF. The CDR3 nucleotides read TGCGCCAGCAGCTTCCAGGGCCAGGGGTCTGAAGCTTTCTTT.